Shown below are 9 T cell receptor beta chains from a single sample sequenced in a study of vaccination and CD4 T cells after COVID-19. Treatment defined: approximately nine-day PBMC culture with coronavirus spike peptide pools or control peptides (ViraFEST assay). What these receptors recognize is not known. The Oncomine TCR Beta short-read assay was applied to DNA of cultured CD4+ T cells. TCRdb processed the PCR reads anew with MiXCR; each CDR3 protein has one entry. The table shows approximately 6,400 distinct CDR3 sequences, with about 79% occurring only once. Sequences were obtained from CD4+ T cells from blood, cultured in vitro. The receptors here all came from a human donor who had recovered from COVID-19.

The chain recombines TRBV27 with TRBJ2-5; 7 nucleotides align to TRBD2. Germline lookup yields CDR1 MNHEY and CDR2 SMNVEV (reference sequence). Trimming took 6 bases from V and 9 from J; bases not matched to a gene: 10. The CDR3 is 13 amino acids. The CDR3 is CASSSGRGRAQYF. The CDR3 region has the DNA TGTGCCAGCAGCTCGGGGCGGGGGAGGGCCCAGTACTTC.

The J gene is TRBJ1-2, the V gene TRBV10-3; TRBD1 might be the D (6 bases). V was trimmed by 3 bases and J by 8 bases, leaving 19 bases between them. The germline CDR1 and CDR2 sequences are ENHRY and SYGVKD. The CDR3 consists of 15 residues. CDR3 nucleotides: TGTGCCATCAGTGAAGAAAGGGGGGGAATTTTGGGCTACACCTTC. Protein: CAISEERGGILGYTF.

The chain joins TRBV20-1 to TRBJ1-1; D may be TRBD1 (5 bases). This CDR3 region has 11 residues. The V and J ends lost 8 bases and 10 bases respectively, with 17 bases between them. Germline values: CDR1 DFQATT, CDR2 SNEGSKA (reference sequence). This CDR3 is CSPYRGDGAFF. The CDR3 coding sequence is TGCAGTCCATACAGAGGGGATGGAGCTTTCTTT.

The chain combines TRBV6-1 with TRBJ1-2; 9 positions agree with TRBD1. CDR1 and CDR2 from the germline V gene are MNHNS and SASEGT. The length of the CDR3 is 14 residues. V lost 3 bases and J lost 7; bases outside the gene matches: 6. The DNA of the CDR3 is TGTGCCAGCAGTGACCCGGGACAGGGTCGTGGCTACACCTTC. It yields the protein CASSDPGQGRGYTF.

The CDR3 spells CASSSTKLGRLMNTEAFF. The CDR3 DNA sequence: TGTGCCAGCAGCTCGACCAAACTGGGACGATTGATGAACACTGAAGCTTTCTTT. The chain links TRBV7-6 to TRBJ1-1; a possible D gene is TRBD1 (5 bases). V lost 4 bases and J 0 bases, leaving 21 bases between the germline ends. The germline V gene encodes CDR1 SGHVS and CDR2 FNYEAQ. The CDR3 is 18 amino acids.

This clonotype is labeled medium-sized. The chain links TRBV7-2 to TRBJ2-2; maybe TRBD1 (5 bases). The V end lost 7 bases, the J end lost 6 bases, and 18 bases lay between the germline ends. The germline gives CDR1 SGHTA, CDR2 FQGNSA. The CDR3 runs to 15 residues. CDR3 region: CASMTWQGRAGELFF. DNA for the CDR3: TGTGCCAGCATGACTTGGCAGGGTAGGGCCGGGGAGCTGTTTTTT.

In DNA form, the CDR3 reads TGTGCCAGCAGGGAGACAGGGATTCGACAGCCCCAGCATTTT. This gives the protein CASRETGIRQPQHF. The rearrangement links TRBV6-1 to TRBJ1-5, with 7 bases lining up with TRBD1. J was trimmed by 7 bases and V by 6 bases; bases with no gene match: 9. The germline V gene has CDR1 MNHNS and CDR2 SASEGT. This CDR3 region has 14 residues.

This clonotype was observed a handful of times. The genes are TRBV6-5 and TRBJ1-5; D is possibly TRBD1 (6 bases). CDR3 length: 15 amino acids. Germline CDR1 MNHEY, CDR2 SVGAGI. Trimming removed 0 bases at V and 5 bases at J, with 11 bases between. CDR3 bases: TGTGCCAGCAGTTACTCTAGGGGGGACCATCAGCCCCAGCATTTT. Protein product: CASSYSRGDHQPQHF.

This clonotype was detected once. The chain links TRBV7-2 to TRBJ1-2; a weak D match, TRBD1 (6 bases). V lost 5 bases and J lost 6, with 19 bases in between. CDR1 is SGHTA, CDR2 FQGNSA, per germline. The CDR3 contains 15 residues. The CDR3 sequence: CASSLGTGLVDGYTF. CDR3 coding DNA: TGTGCCAGCAGCCTTGGTACAGGGCTCGTGGATGGCTACACCTTC.